Sequencing of this T cell receptor beta chain was carried out in a study of blood T cell repertoires in COVID-19. V lost 3 bases and J 4 bases, leaving 9 bases between the germline ends. There are 13 residues in the CDR3. The germline CDR1 and CDR2 sequences are MNHEY and SMNVEV (reference sequence). In the source study's methods: Reference gene primer amplification gave estimated nucleated cell counts. Only in-frame clones appear in the TCRdb table, and some are missing; sequencing was by immunoSEQ multiplex PCR. The DNA was the basis for D and trimming; V, J and clone size are from that table. Of around 360,000 clones listed, over 75% are singletons. Assignments of participants to cohorts depended upon their own reported clinical history.

This TCR derives from a man aged 35-49 years in a cohort exposed to, infected with or recovered from COVID-19 (not recorded which). Sequencing was done on a sample of PBMCs or T cells enriched from blood (not recorded which). The genes are TRBV27 and TRBJ1-1; TRBD1 might be the D (6 bases). The CDR3, as DNA: TGTGCCAGCAGTTTTTCCAGGGGCACTGAAGCTTTCTTT. Translating gives CASSFSRGTEAFF.